This T cell receptor beta chain stems from a study of graft-versus-host responses after intestinal transplantation. The CDR3 covers 15 residues. Germline CDR1 reads MDHEN; CDR2 reads SYDVKM. The V end was cut by 3 bases, the J end by 5 bases, with 17 bases between. Sequencing was performed with immunoSEQ multiplex PCR; in TCRdb, only in-frame clones are kept and a portion is missing. The table has about 120,000 clones, just over 90% seen once. Study-wide results and caveats: GvH clones were identified in recipient marrow, with some first appearing in ileum or blood. Across patients carrying graft-donor T cell macrochimerism, allografts held high graft-versus-host to host-versus-graft clonal ratios.

This clone was picked up a small number of times. Its cognate antigen is unknown. V gene TRBV28 combines with J gene TRBJ2-7; possible D gene TRBD1, 6 bases. The starting material was unstimulated CD4+ T cells sorted from spleen or lymph node cells, obtained before transplant. This TCR derives from a human donor who was the organ donor for an intestinal transplant. The CDR3 is CASSFPLQGRDEQYF. The CDR3 nucleotides are TGTGCCAGCAGTTTCCCCTTACAGGGTAGAGACGAGCAGTACTTC.